This T cell receptor beta chain was sequenced for a study of CD8 T cells in Susac syndrome. Peripheral blood CD8+ and CD4+ T cells were profiled by TCR beta sequencing. Random hexamers were used to reverse transcribe 0.5 to 1 ug of RNA. Amplification of TCR beta CDR3 was carried out by immunoSEQ multiplex PCR, which covered 54 Vbeta and 13 Jbeta segments. One entry per CDR3 protein, called by TCRdb with MiXCR from the immunoSEQ multiplex PCR reads. Here the sample spans over 95,000 distinct CDR3 sequences, around 90% being singletons. This CDR3 spans 11 amino acids. Germline V CDR1 and CDR2: SQVTM, ANQGSEA. Between the trimmed V and J ends, which lost 5 bases and 6 bases, there was a span of 10 bases.

Sequences were obtained from CD4+ T cells from PBMCs. This TCR came from a human donor in good health. The rearrangement links TRBV29-1 to TRBJ1-1; D uncertain. DNA for the CDR3: TGCAGCGTTAATCCTGTGCCTGAAGCTTTCTTT. Translating gives CSVNPVPEAFF.